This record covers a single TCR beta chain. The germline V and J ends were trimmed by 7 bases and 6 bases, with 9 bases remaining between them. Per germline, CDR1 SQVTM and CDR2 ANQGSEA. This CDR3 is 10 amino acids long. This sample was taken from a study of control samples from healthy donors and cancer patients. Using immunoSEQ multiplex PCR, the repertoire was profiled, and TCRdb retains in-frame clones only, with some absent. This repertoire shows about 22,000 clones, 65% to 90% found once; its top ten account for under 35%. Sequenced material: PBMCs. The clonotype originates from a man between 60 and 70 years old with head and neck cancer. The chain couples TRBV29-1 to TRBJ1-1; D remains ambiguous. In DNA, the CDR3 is TGCAGCGCGGGGAAATCTGAAGCTTTCTTT. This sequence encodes CSAGKSEAFF.